The 13 T cell receptor beta chains listed next were all sequenced from one sample in a study of blood T cell repertoires in COVID-19. The table came from immunoSEQ multiplex PCR; TCRdb's copy has only in-frame clones and leaves some out. The table lists about 380,000 clones, roughly 85% of them singletons, with 3% to 4.5% in the top ten. Source material: peripheral blood. The source of these receptors is a woman aged 18-35 years with acute or convalescent COVID-19.

This chain uses TRBV28 with TRBJ1-5; D ambiguous. The CDR3 sequence is 13 residues long. V gave up 7 bases and J gave up 2 bases, with 9 bases separating them. Looked up from germline, CDR1 is MDHEN and CDR2 is SYDVKM. CDR3 sequence: CASTLLGNQPQHF. DNA for the CDR3: TGTGCCAGCACCCTATTGGGCAATCAGCCCCAGCATTTT.

The rearrangement uses TRBV5-4 and TRBJ1-1, with 10 positions matching TRBD1. Losses at the gene ends were 4 bases for V and 5 bases for J; bases not matched to a gene: 8. From germline, CDR1 is SGHNT and CDR2 YYREEE (reference sequence). This CDR3 contains 15 residues. Written as DNA, the CDR3 is TGTGCCAGCAGCGCCTGGACAGGGGGAGAGACTGAAGCTTTCTTT. It yields the protein CASSAWTGGETEAFF.

This clone has just one count. The rearrangement uses TRBV6-1 and TRBJ2-4; tentatively, D is TRBD1 (6 bases). V lost 1 base, J lost 0 bases, and 19 bases lay in between. This CDR3 has 19 amino acids. The germline gives CDR1 MNHNS, CDR2 SASEGT. This CDR3 is CASSEGRRGRPIAKNIQYF. In nucleotides, the CDR3 is TGTGCCAGCAGTGAAGGTCGCAGGGGACGCCCCATAGCCAAAAACATTCAGTACTTC.

This chain links TRBV7-6 with TRBJ1-3, with D unresolved. The V end lost 6 bases, the J end lost 3 bases, and 18 bases lay between the germline ends. The CDR3 loop spans 16 amino acids. Germline CDR1 SGHVS, CDR2 FNYEAQ. As DNA, the CDR3 is TGTGCCAGCAGTTCTGGCCCCTCGTTGGTTGGAAACACCATATATTTT. Its translation: CASSSGPSLVGNTIYF.

The V and J genes are TRBV9 and TRBJ2-7; 7 nucleotides agree with TRBD2. Germline values: CDR1 SGDLS, CDR2 YYNGEE. CDR3 length: 15 residues. With V trimmed by 0 bases and J by 0 bases, 3 bases remained unmatched. In DNA form, the CDR3 reads TGTGCCAGCAGCGTAGGGCTAGCGGACTCCTACGAGCAGTACTTC. Its protein product is CASSVGLADSYEQYF.

This chain joins TRBV9 and TRBJ2-7, with 12 bases aligning to TRBD2. The J segment lost 2 bases and the V segment lost 4 bases, leaving 7 bases of the junction unmatched. The CDR3 contains 16 residues. Germline V CDR1 and CDR2: SGDLS, YYNGEE. In nucleotides, the CDR3 is TGTGCCAGCAGCTCAGGGACTAGCGGGTCTACCTACGAGCAGTACTTC. Encoded protein: CASSSGTSGSTYEQYF. Full variable domain (outside the CDR3, taken from reference TRBV9 and TRBJ2-7): DSGVTQTPKHLITATGQRVTLRCSPRSGDLSVYWYQQSLDQGLQFLIQYYNGEERAKGNILERFSAQQFPDLHSELNLSSLELGDSALYFCASSSGTSGSTYEQYFGPGTRLTVT.

This rearrangement joins TRBV7-2 to TRBJ1-6; perhaps TRBD1 as D (6 bases). Per germline, CDR1 SGHTA and CDR2 FQGNSA. Trimming pared 2 bases from V and 5 bases from J, leaving 13 bases between. This CDR3 has 16 residues. CDR3 sequence: CASSLYAQGNNSPLHF. The CDR3 DNA is TGTGCCAGCAGCTTATACGCACAGGGAAATAATTCACCCCTCCACTTT.

The rearrangement links TRBV15 to TRBJ2-3, with TRBD1 identical over 7 bases. CDR3 length: 13 amino acids. With V trimmed by 5 bases and J by 5 bases, 4 bases remained unmatched. Germline V gives CDR1 LNHNV, CDR2 YYDKDF (reference sequence). The CDR3 DNA sequence: TGTGCCACCAGCGAGGGACAGCAAGATACGCAGTATTTT. Translated: CATSEGQQDTQYF.

The V call is TRBV25-1, the J call TRBJ2-1, with D unclear. Deletions cut 7 bases from V and 0 bases from J, with 7 bases between. Germline V CDR1 and CDR2: MGHDK, SYGVNS. This CDR3 comprises 13 residues. DNA for the CDR3: TGTGCCAGCAACCCTAGCTCCTACAATGAGCAGTTCTTC. It codes for CASNPSSYNEQFF.

The V and J genes are TRBV28 and TRBJ2-7; D is perhaps TRBD1 (6 bases). The germline gives CDR1 MDHEN, CDR2 SYDVKM. The CDR3 length is 15 residues. Trimming stripped 2 bases from V and 5 bases from J, with 16 bases between. The CDR3 coding sequence is TGTGCCAGCAGTTTAGGGACGGCAGGGGTGGACGAGCAGTACTTC. Its translation: CASSLGTAGVDEQYF.

The chain combines TRBV21-1 with TRBJ2-1; the table names TRBD2, a call not compared with the DNA. TRBV21-1 is designated a pseudogene. This CDR3 spans 17 amino acids. The CDR3, as DNA: TGTGCCAGCAGCAAAGGAGCGACTAGCGGGAGACCGAATGAGCAGTTCTTC. As protein: CASSKGATSGRPNEQFF.

This clone has a single count. The genes are TRBV5-6 and TRBJ1-2, with TRBD1 matching over 9 bases. Germline V lookup: CDR1 SGHDT, CDR2 YYEEEE. The CDR3 is 14 amino acids. Trimming took 4 bases from V and 5 from J; bases not matched to a gene: 6. The DNA of the CDR3 is TGTGCCAGCAGCGGGGGACAGGGACAGTATGGCTACACCTTC. Encoded protein: CASSGGQGQYGYTF.

The chain recombines TRBV28 with TRBJ2-7, with 10 bases matching TRBD1. In germline, CDR1 is MDHEN, CDR2 SYDVKM. After removal of 6 bases from V and 4 bases from J, the junction contained 9 bases not matched to a gene. The CDR3 has 15 residues. DNA of the CDR3: TGTGCCAGCAGCTCTACCGGGACAGGGGCTTACGAGCAGTACTTC. Its protein product is CASSSTGTGAYEQYF.